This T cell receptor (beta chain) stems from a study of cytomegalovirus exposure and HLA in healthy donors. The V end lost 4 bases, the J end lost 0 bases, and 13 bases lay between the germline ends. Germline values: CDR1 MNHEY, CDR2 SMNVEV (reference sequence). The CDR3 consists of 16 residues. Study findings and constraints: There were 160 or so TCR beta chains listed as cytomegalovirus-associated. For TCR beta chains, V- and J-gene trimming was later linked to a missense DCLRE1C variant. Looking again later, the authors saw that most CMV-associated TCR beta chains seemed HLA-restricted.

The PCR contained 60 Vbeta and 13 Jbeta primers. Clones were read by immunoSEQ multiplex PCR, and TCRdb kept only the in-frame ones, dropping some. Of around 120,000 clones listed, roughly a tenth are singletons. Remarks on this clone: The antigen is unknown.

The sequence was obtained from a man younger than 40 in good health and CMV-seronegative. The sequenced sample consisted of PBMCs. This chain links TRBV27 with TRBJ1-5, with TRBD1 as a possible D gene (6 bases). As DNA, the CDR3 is TGTGCCAGCAGTTCTTCCGGGACAAATAGCAATCAGCCCCAGCATTTT. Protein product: CASSSSGTNSNQPQHF.